The clone carrying this TCR beta chain was found a few times. Its antigen is currently unknown. Profiled with immunoSEQ multiplex PCR; TCRdb holds only in-frame clones, not every one. The sample lists roughly 1,100,000 clones, 65% to 75% seen once, with roughly 1.5% in the top ten. This record belongs to a study of shared clonotypes between healthy human individuals. Study as a whole: Ranging from 18 to 49 in age, donors were a couple of women and a few men.

Study-level results: Non-shared clonotypes were found to have lower generation probabilities than the clonotypes that were shared by all four of the sorted-subset donors.

This TCR was sampled from a man aged 18-30 years in good health. The sample consisted of memory CD4+ T cells sorted from blood. Subset defined: CD45RA-negative fraction.

This CDR3 reads CASSDYSGYPYSGNTIYF. CDR3 DNA sequence: TGTGCCAGCAGCGATTACAGTGGGTACCCCTACTCTGGAAACACCATATATTTT. This chain connects TRBV11-2 to TRBJ1-3; the D is unclear. The V end was cut by 5 bases, the J end by 0 bases, with 20 bases between. This CDR3 has 18 amino acids. Germline CDR1 SGHAT, CDR2 FQNNGV.